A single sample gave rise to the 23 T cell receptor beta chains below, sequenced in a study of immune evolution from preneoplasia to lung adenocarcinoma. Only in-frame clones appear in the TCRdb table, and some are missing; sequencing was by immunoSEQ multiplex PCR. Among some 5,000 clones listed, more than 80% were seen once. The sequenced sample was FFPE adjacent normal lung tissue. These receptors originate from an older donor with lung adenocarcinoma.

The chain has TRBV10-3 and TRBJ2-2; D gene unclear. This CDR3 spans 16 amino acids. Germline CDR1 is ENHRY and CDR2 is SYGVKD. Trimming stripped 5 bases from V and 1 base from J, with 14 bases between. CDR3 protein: CAISSPQALNTGELFF. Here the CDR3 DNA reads TGTGCCATCAGTTCCCCCCAAGCCTTGAACACCGGGGAGCTGTTTTTT.

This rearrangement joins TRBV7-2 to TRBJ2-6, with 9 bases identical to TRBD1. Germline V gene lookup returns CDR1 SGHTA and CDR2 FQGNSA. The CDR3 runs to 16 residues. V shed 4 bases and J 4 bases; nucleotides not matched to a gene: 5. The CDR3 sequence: CASSSQGAAGANVLTF. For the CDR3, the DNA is TGTGCCAGCAGCTCACAGGGGGCGGCAGGGGCCAACGTCCTGACTTTC.

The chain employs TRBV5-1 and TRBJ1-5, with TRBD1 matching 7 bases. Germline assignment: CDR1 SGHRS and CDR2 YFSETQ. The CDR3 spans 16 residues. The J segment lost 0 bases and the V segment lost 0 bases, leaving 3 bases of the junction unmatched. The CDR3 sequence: CASSLEGGYSNQPQHF. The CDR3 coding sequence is TGCGCCAGCAGCTTGGAAGGGGGCTATAGCAATCAGCCCCAGCATTTT.

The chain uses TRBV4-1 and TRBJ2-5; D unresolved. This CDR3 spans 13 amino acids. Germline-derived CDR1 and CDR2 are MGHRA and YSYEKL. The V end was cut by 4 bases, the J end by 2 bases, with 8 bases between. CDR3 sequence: CASSRALQETQYF. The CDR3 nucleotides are TGCGCCAGCAGCCGGGCCCTTCAAGAGACCCAGTACTTC.

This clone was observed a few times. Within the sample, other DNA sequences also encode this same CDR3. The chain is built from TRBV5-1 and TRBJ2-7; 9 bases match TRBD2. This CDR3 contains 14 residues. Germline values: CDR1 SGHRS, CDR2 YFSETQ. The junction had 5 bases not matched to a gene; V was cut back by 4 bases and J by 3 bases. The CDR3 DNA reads TGCGCCAGCAGCGTAGCGGGAGACGACTACGAGCAGTACTTC. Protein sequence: CASSVAGDDYEQYF.

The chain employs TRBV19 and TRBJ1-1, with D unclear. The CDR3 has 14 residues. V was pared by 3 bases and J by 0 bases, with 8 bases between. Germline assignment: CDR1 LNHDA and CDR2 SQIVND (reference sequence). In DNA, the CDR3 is TGTGCCAGTAGTATTATTGCAATGAACACTGAAGCTTTCTTT. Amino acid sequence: CASSIIAMNTEAFF.

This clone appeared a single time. The CDR3 sequence is CASSPGQGFEQFF. CDR3 bases: TGTGCCAGCAGCCCGGGACAGGGCTTTGAGCAGTTCTTC. The chain employs TRBV28 and TRBJ2-1; TRBD1 matches 9 bases. Trimming at V came to 6 bases and at J to 9 bases, leaving 6 bases not matched to a gene. Germline CDR1 reads MDHEN; CDR2 reads SYDVKM. The CDR3 loop spans 13 amino acids.

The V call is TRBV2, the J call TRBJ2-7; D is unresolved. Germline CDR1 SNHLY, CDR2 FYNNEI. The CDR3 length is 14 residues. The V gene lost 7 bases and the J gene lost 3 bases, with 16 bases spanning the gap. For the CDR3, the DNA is TGTGCCAGCACTCCATTACTGGCTGGCTACGAGCAGTACTTC. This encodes CASTPLLAGYEQYF.

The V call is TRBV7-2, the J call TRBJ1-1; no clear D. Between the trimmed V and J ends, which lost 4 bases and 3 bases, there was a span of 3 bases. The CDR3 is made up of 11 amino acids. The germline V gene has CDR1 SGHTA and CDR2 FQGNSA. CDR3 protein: CASSWDTEAFF. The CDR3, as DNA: TGTGCCAGCAGCTGGGACACTGAAGCTTTCTTT.

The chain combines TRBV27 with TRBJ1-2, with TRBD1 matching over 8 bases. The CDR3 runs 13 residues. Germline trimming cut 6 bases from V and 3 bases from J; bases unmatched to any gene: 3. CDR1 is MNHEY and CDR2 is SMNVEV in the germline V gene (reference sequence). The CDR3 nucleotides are TGTGCCAGCAGCAGGGGGCGCGACTATGGCTACACCTTC. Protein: CASSRGRDYGYTF.

Here the CDR3 reads CASSARRNTEAFF. In DNA form, the CDR3 reads TGTGCCAGCAGTGCCCGGAGGAACACTGAAGCTTTCTTT. The chain is built from TRBV6-1 and TRBJ1-1, with D unclear. The CDR3 length is 13 residues. The V end was cut by 4 bases, the J end by 1 base, with 7 bases between. CDR1 is MNHNS, CDR2 SASEGT, per germline.

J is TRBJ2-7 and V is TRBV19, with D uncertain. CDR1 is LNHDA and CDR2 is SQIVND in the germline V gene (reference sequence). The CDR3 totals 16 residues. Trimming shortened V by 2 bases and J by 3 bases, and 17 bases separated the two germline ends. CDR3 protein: CASSIRSGRWGYEQYF. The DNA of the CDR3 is TGTGCCAGTAGTATAAGGTCGGGTCGGTGGGGCTACGAGCAGTACTTC.

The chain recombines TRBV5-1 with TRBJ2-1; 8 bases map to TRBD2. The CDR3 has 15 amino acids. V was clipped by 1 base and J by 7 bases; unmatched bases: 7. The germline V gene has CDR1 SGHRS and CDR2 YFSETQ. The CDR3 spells CASSLRAGAGNEQFF. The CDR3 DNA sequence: TGCGCCAGCAGCTTGCGAGCGGGAGCTGGGAATGAGCAGTTCTTC.

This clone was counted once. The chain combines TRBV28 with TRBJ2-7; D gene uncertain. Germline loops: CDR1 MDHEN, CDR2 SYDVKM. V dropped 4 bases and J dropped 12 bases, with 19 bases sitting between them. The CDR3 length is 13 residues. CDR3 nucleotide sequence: TGTGCCAGCAGTTCCCGGGCCACAAGGTTAGCGTACTTC. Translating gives CASSSRATRLAYF.

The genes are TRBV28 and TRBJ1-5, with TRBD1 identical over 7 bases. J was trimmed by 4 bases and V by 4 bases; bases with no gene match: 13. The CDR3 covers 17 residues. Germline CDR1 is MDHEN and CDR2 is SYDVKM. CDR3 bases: TGTGCCAGCAGTTACTTGGATAGGGGGCGACAGAATCAGCCCCAGCATTTT. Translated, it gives CASSYLDRGRQNQPQHF.

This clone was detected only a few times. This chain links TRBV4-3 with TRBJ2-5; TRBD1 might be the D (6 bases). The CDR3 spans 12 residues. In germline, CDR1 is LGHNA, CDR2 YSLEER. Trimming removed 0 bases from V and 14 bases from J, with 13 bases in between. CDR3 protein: CASSQDDRKQYF. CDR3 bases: TGCGCCAGCAGCCAAGATGACAGGAAGCAATACTTC.

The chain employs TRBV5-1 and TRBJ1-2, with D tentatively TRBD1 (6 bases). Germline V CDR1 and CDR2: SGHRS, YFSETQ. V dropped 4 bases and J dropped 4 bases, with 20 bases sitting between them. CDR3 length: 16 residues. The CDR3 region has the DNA TGCGCCAGCAGCCTTTCAGGGGCAATTACAGTCTATGGCTACACCTTC. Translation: CASSLSGAITVYGYTF.

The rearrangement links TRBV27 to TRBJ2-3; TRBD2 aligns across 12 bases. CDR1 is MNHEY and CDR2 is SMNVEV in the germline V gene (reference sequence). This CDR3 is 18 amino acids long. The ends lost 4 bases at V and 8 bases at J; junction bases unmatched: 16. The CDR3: CASSSSKRLAGEVGTQYF. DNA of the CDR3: TGTGCCAGCAGTTCCTCTAAACGACTAGCGGGAGAAGTTGGTACGCAGTATTTT.

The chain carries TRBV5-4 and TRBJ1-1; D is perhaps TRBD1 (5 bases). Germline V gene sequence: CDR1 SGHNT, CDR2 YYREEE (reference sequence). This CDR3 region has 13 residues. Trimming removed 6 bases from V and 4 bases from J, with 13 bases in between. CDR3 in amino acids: CASMRGTSTEAFF. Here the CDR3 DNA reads TGTGCCAGCATGCGGGGGACGAGCACTGAAGCTTTCTTT.

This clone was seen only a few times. CDR3 residues: CASSPRLAGTDTQYF. As DNA, the CDR3 is TGTGCCAGCAGTCCGCGACTAGCGGGAACAGATACGCAGTATTTT. This sequence joins TRBV27 and TRBJ2-3; the match to TRBD2 covers 11 bases. The germline gives CDR1 MNHEY, CDR2 SMNVEV (reference sequence). V lost 5 bases, J lost 3 bases, and 4 bases stayed unmatched. This CDR3 has 15 residues.

In DNA, the CDR3 is TGTGCCAGCAGCGGAACGACAGGGCCGCTACCGAATGGCTACACCTTC. It encodes CASSGTTGPLPNGYTF. The gene calls are TRBV5-4 and TRBJ1-2, with 7 positions matching TRBD1. In germline, CDR1 is SGHNT, CDR2 YYREEE (reference sequence). Trimming at V came to 4 bases and at J to 6 bases, leaving 15 bases not matched to a gene. The CDR3 is 16 amino acids.

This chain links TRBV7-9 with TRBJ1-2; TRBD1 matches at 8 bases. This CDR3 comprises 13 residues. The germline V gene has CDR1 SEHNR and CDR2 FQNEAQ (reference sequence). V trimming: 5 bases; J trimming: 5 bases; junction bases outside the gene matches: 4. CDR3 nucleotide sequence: TGTGCCAGCAGCCGCGACAGGGGATATGGCTACACCTTC. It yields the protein CASSRDRGYGYTF.

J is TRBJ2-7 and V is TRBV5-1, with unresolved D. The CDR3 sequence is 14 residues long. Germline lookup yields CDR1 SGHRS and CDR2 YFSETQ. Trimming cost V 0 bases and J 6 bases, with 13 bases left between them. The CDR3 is CASSLVGPPGEQYF. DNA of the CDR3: TGCGCCAGCAGCTTGGTTGGGCCCCCCGGCGAGCAGTACTTC.